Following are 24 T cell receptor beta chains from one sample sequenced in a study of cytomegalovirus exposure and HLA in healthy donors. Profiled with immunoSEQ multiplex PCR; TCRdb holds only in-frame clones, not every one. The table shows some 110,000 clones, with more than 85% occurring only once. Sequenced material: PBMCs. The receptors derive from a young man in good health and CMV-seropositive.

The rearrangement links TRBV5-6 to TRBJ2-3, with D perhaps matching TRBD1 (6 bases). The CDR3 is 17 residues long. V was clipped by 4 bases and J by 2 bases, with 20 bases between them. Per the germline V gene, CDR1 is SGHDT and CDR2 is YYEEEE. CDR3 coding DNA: TGTGCCAGCAGCCCCCTCGGCCAGGGGTTATTCACAGATACGCAGTATTTT. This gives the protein CASSPLGQGLFTDTQYF.

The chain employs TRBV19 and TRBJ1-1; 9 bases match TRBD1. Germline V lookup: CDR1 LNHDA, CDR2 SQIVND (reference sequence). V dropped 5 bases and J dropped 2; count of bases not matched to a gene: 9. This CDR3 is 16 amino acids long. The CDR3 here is CASSLGTGRGNTEAFF. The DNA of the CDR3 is TGTGCCAGTAGTTTGGGGACAGGGCGGGGTAACACTGAAGCTTTCTTT.

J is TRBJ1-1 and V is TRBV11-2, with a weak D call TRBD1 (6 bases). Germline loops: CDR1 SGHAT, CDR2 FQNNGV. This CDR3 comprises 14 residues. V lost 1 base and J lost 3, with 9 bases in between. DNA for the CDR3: TGTGCCAGCAGCTTAGTTTCAGGGGACACTGAAGCTTTCTTT. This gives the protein CASSLVSGDTEAFF.

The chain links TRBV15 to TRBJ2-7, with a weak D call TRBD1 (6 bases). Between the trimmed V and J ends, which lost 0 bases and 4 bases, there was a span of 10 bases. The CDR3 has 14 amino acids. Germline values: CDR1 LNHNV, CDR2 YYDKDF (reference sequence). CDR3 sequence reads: CATSRDPGQYEQYF. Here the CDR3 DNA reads TGTGCCACCAGCAGAGATCCCGGACAGTACGAGCAGTACTTC.

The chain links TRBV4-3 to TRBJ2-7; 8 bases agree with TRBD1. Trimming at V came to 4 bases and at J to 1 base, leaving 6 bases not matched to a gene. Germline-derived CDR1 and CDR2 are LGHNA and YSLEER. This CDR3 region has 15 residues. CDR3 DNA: TGCGCCAGCAGCCCTGACAGGGGAAAATCCTACGAGCAGTACTTC. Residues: CASSPDRGKSYEQYF.

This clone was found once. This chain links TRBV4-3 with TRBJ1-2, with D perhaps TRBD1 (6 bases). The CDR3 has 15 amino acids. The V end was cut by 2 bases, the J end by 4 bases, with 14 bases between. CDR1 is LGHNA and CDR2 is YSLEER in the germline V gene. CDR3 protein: CASSQLQGPRYGYTF. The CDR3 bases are TGCGCCAGCAGCCAACTACAGGGTCCTCGCTATGGCTACACCTTC.

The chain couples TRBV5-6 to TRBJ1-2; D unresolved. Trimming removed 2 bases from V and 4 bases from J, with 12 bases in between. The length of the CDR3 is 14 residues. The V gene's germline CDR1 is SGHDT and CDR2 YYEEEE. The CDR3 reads CASSFGLAGYGYTF. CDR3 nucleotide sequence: TGTGCCAGCAGCTTCGGTCTCGCGGGCTATGGCTACACCTTC.

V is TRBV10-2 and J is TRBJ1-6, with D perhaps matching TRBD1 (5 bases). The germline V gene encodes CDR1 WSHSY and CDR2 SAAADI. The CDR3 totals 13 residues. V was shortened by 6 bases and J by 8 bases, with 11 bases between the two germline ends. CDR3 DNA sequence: TGCGCCAGCAGCCGGGGGGGGGATTCACCCCTCCACTTT. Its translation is CASSRGGDSPLHF.

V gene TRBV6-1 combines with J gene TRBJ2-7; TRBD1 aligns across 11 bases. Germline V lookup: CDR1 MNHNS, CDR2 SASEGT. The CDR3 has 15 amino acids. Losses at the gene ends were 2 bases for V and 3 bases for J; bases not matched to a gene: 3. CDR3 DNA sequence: TGTGCCAGCAGTGAAACGGGGACAGGGGGCTACGAGCAGTACTTC. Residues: CASSETGTGGYEQYF.

CDR3 loop: CASSLREGSYEQYF. In DNA, the CDR3 is TGTGCCAGCAGTCTAAGGGAGGGCAGCTACGAGCAGTACTTC. This chain connects TRBV2 to TRBJ2-7, with TRBD2 identical over 7 bases. V dropped 5 bases and J dropped 3; count of bases not matched to a gene: 7. The CDR3 is 14 residues long. Germline V gene lookup returns CDR1 SNHLY and CDR2 FYNNEI.

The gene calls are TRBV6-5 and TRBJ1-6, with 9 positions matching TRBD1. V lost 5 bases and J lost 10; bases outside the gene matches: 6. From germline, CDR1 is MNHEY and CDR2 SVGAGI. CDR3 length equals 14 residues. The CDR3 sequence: CASSQDRGTSPLHF. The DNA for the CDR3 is TGTGCCAGCAGTCAGGACAGGGGTACGTCACCCCTCCACTTT.

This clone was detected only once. In DNA form, the CDR3 reads TGTGCCAGCAGCTCGGGACAGACATATGGCTACACCTTC. It specifies CASSSGQTYGYTF. This chain links TRBV7-8 with TRBJ1-2, with 7 bases lining up with TRBD1. J gave up 5 bases and V 4 bases, and 4 bases lay outside the gene matches. The CDR3 runs to 13 residues. In germline, CDR1 is SGHVS, CDR2 FQNEAQ.

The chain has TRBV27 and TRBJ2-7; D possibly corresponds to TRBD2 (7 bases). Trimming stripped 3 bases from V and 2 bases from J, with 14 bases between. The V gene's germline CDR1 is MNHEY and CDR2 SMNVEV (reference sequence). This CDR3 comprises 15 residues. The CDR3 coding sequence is TGTGCCAGCAGTTTGCGGGGGCAGCCCCCCTACGAGCAGTACTTC. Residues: CASSLRGQPPYEQYF.

In nucleotides, the CDR3 is TGCGCCAGCAGCTTGGGGGACAGCATGCAACTAAATGAAAAACTGTTTTTT. Protein: CASSLGDSMQLNEKLFF. The chain recombines TRBV5-1 with TRBJ1-4; 7 nucleotides align to TRBD1. CDR1 and CDR2 from the germline V gene are SGHRS and YFSETQ. After removal of 0 bases from V and 5 bases from J, the junction contained 10 bases not matched to a gene. The CDR3 totals 17 residues.

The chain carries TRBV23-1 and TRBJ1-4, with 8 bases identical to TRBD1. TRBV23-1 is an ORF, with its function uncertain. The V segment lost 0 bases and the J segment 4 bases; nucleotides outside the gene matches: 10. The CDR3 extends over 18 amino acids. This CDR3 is CASSQSLGRGRNNEKLFF. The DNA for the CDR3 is TGCGCCAGCAGTCAATCATTGGGCAGGGGGCGTAATAATGAAAAACTGTTTTTT.

CDR3 DNA sequence: TGCGCCAGCAGCTTGAAAGGGGGCGCGAGTATCTACGAGCAGTACTTC. Translated, it gives CASSLKGGASIYEQYF. V gene TRBV5-1 combines with J gene TRBJ2-7, with 7 bases matching TRBD1. Germline V gene data show CDR1 as SGHRS and CDR2 as YFSETQ. J was trimmed by 3 bases and V by 1 base; bases with no gene match: 10. The CDR3 is 16 residues long.

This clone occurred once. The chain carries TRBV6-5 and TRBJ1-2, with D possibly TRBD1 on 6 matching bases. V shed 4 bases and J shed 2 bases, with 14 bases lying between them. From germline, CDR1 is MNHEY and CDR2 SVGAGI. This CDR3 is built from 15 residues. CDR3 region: CASSLFGQGNYGYTF. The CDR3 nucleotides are TGTGCCAGCAGTTTATTTGGGCAGGGGAACTATGGCTACACCTTC.

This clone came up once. The CDR3 nucleotides read TGTGCCAGCTCATCCGGGACAGATTTCAGCCGCTCTGGAAACACCATATATTTT. It is translated as CASSSGTDFSRSGNTIYF. J is TRBJ1-3 and V is TRBV18, with 7 positions matching TRBD1. CDR3 length: 18 residues. Germline trimming cut 5 bases from V and 0 bases from J; bases unmatched to any gene: 13. Germline V gene sequence: CDR1 KGHSH, CDR2 LQKENI.

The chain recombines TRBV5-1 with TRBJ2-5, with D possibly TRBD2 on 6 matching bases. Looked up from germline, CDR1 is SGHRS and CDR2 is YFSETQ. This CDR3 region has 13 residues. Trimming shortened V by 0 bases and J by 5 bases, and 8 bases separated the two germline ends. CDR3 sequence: CASSLEGRETQYF. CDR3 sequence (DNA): TGCGCCAGCAGCTTGGAAGGGAGGGAGACCCAGTACTTC.

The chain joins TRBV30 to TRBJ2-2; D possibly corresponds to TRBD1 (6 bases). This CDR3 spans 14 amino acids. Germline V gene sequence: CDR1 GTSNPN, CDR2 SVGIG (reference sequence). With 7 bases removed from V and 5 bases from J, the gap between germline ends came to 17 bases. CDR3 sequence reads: CASGAGWVTGELFF. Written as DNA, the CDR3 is TGTGCCTCAGGGGCAGGGTGGGTGACCGGGGAGCTGTTTTTT.

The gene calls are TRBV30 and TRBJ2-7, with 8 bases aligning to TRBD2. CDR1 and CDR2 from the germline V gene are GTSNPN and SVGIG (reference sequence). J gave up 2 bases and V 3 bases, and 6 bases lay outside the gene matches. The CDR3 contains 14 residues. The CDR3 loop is CAWSPPGGPYEQYF. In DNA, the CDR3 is TGTGCCTGGAGCCCTCCGGGGGGGCCCTACGAGCAGTACTTC. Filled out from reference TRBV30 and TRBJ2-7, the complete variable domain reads SQTIHQWPATLVQPVGSPLSLECTVEGTSNPNLYWYRQAAGRGLQLLFYSVGIGQISSEVPQNLSASRPQDRQFILSSKKLLLSDSGFYLCAWSPPGGPYEQYFGPGTRLTVT.

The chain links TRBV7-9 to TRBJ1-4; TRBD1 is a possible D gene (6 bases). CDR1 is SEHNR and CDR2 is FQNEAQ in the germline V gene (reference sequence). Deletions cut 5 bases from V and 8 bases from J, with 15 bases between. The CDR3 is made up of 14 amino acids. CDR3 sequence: CASSHKGVREKLFF. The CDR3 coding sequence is TGTGCCAGCAGCCACAAGGGGGTGAGGGAAAAACTGTTTTTT.

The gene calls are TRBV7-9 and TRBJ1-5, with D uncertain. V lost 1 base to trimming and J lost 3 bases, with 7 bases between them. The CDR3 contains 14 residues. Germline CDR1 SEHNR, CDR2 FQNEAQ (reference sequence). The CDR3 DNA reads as TGTGCCAGCAGCTTAGGAGGCACCAATCAGCCCCAGCATTTT. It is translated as CASSLGGTNQPQHF.

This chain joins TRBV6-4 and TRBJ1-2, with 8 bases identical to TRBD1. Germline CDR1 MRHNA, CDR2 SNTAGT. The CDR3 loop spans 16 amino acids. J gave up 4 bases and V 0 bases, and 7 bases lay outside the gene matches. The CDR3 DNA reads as TGTGCCAGCAGTGACTCCAATACCGGGACAGGCTATGGCTACACCTTC. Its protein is CASSDSNTGTGYGYTF.